This T cell receptor (beta chain) was sequenced during a study of response to subunit inactivated influenza vaccine. The sample holds many counts of this clonotype. What it recognizes is unknown. MiXCR, run by TCRdb on the RT-PCR reads, gives a single entry per CDR3 protein. This table has hundreds of thousands of distinct CDR3 sequences, around 15% appearing once. General study findings and limits: Authors suggested few new T cells are recruited by each seasonal influenza vaccination.

The TCR sequence derives from a man aged 50 to 59 who received an inactivated influenza vaccine. Sequenced here: PBMCs from blood, sampled less than 15 days before vaccination.

The CDR3 DNA reads as TGTGCCAGCAGTTTGTTGGCGGGCAGCTCCTACAATGAGCAGTTCTTC. Its protein product is CASSLLAGSSYNEQFF. The chain uses TRBV7-2 and TRBJ2-1; TRBD2 is a possible D gene (5 bases). V lost 6 bases and J lost 0, with 15 bases in between. Germline assignment: CDR1 SGHTA and CDR2 FQGNSA. The CDR3 is 16 amino acids.